The 30 T cell receptor beta chains in this list originate from one sample, sequenced in a study of long-term antiretroviral therapy in people with HIV. The run of the v3.0 immunoSEQ assay was at survey level. Sequencing was performed with immunoSEQ multiplex PCR; in TCRdb, only in-frame clones are kept and a portion is missing. The sample has 17,000 or so clones, roughly 95% seen once. The material sequenced was unsorted PBMCs, taken less than 12 years after starting antiretroviral therapy. All receptors come from a man in his thirties or forties with HIV.

The chain has TRBV10-3 and TRBJ2-7, with TRBD1 matching 9 bases. From germline, CDR1 is ENHRY and CDR2 SYGVKD. V trimming: 8 bases; J trimming: 5 bases; junction bases outside the gene matches: 4. CDR3 length equals 12 residues. CDR3 DNA: TGTGCCATCGCCACAGGGGGCCACGAGCAGTACGTC. This codes for CAIATGGHEQYV.

Only a few counts were recorded for this clone. This rearrangement joins TRBV19 to TRBJ1-6; D ambiguous. The CDR3 covers 13 residues. CDR1 and CDR2 (germline): LNHDA, SQIVND (reference sequence). Trimming took off 3 bases at V and 9 bases at J, with 9 bases between the two ends. Here the CDR3 reads CASSMGMSSPLHF. CDR3 DNA sequence: TGTGCCAGTAGTATGGGCATGAGTTCACCCCTCCACTTT.

This sequence joins TRBV28 and TRBJ1-6, with TRBD1 as a possible D gene (6 bases). Deletions cut 11 bases from V and 11 bases from J, with 28 bases between. Germline V gene sequence: CDR1 MDHEN, CDR2 SYDVKM. This CDR3 is 16 amino acids long. Here the CDR3 reads CACSTGETPQFAPLHF. In DNA form, the CDR3 reads TGTGCCTGCTCGACAGGAGAAACCCCACAGTTTGCACCCCTCCACTTT.

This chain connects TRBV15 to TRBJ2-2; D is perhaps TRBD1 (6 bases). Germline CDR1 reads LNHNV; CDR2 reads YYDKDF (reference sequence). The CDR3 is made up of 13 amino acids. Deletions cut 4 bases from V and 4 bases from J, with 7 bases between. The CDR3 nucleotides read TGTGCCACCAGCAAGGACAGCACCGGGGAGCTGTTTTTT. Protein product: CATSKDSTGELFF.

The CDR3 coding sequence is TGCAGTGCTAGAGTCCCAGCTGAAGCTTTCTTT. As protein: CSARVPAEAFF. The chain carries TRBV20-1 and TRBJ1-1; D ambiguous. CDR3 length equals 11 residues. Germline-derived CDR1 and CDR2 are DFQATT and SNEGSKA (reference sequence). V was cut by 1 base and J by 6 bases, with 6 bases left in between.

The chain carries TRBV6-6 and TRBJ1-5; the D is unclear. This CDR3 spans 14 amino acids. Germline CDR1 reads MNHNY; CDR2 reads SVGAGI (reference sequence). Between the trimmed V and J ends, which lost 8 bases and 0 bases, there was a span of 11 bases. CDR3: CASHNTVSNQPQHF. As DNA, the CDR3 is TGTGCCAGCCATAATACGGTTAGCAATCAGCCCCAGCATTTT.

The chain links TRBV10-1 to TRBJ2-2; the D call may be TRBD1 or TRBD2 (5 bases each). The CDR3 extends over 17 amino acids. Germline V gene sequence: CDR1 WNHNN, CDR2 SYGVQD (reference sequence). The V and J ends lost 5 bases and 0 bases respectively, with 16 bases between them. In DNA, the CDR3 is TGCGCCAGCAGTACGAACCGGGACCCTGCGAACACCGGGGAGCTGTTTTTT. It specifies CASSTNRDPANTGELFF.

The V call is TRBV4-2, the J call TRBJ2-1, with 7 bases fitting TRBD2. This CDR3 has 12 amino acids. Trimming took 7 bases from V and 7 from J; bases not matched to a gene: 4. CDR1 is LGHNA, CDR2 YNFKEQ, per germline. The CDR3 is CASTLGGNEQFF. The CDR3 DNA sequence: TGTGCCAGCACCCTCGGGGGGAATGAGCAGTTCTTC.

This clone was counted once. V usage is TRBV7-8 and J usage is TRBJ1-5; 7 bases fit TRBD1. Germline V gene lookup returns CDR1 SGHVS and CDR2 FQNEAQ. Trimming took 4 bases from V and 9 from J; bases not matched to a gene: 6. The CDR3 totals 13 residues. CDR3 region: CASSSITGAPQHF. CDR3 DNA: TGTGCCAGCAGCTCTATAACAGGGGCGCCCCAGCATTTT.

The chain uses TRBV10-1 and TRBJ2-1; perhaps TRBD2 as D (6 bases). The V and J ends lost 5 bases and 9 bases respectively, with 11 bases between them. The CDR3 has 12 residues. Germline assignment: CDR1 WNHNN and CDR2 SYGVQD (reference sequence). CDR3 bases: TGCGCCAGCAGTAATGCGGGGAGTGAGCAGTTCTTC. This codes for CASSNAGSEQFF.

The V gene is TRBV7-8, the J gene TRBJ1-1, with D possibly being TRBD1 (6 bases). The CDR3 totals 15 residues. Germline CDR1 and CDR2: SGHVS and FQNEAQ. Trimming cost V 4 bases and J 0 bases, with 12 bases left between them. The CDR3 DNA follows: TGTGCCAGCAGCTCTGGACAGCTCATGAACACTGAAGCTTTCTTT. Protein sequence: CASSSGQLMNTEAFF.

CDR3 nucleotide sequence: TGTGCCAGCAGTGACCGGGACACCTACTCTGGAAACACCATATATTTT. Translated, it gives CASSDRDTYSGNTIYF. J is TRBJ1-3 and V is TRBV25-1, with D possibly being TRBD1 (6 bases). Trimming took 3 bases from V and 0 from J, leaving 12 bases between them. CDR3 length: 16 amino acids. Germline-derived CDR1 and CDR2 are MGHDK and SYGVNS.

The chain has TRBV18 and TRBJ1-1; D gene ambiguous. This CDR3 has 16 residues. Trimming left V 5 bases short and J 6 bases short, with 22 bases between. Germline V gives CDR1 KGHSH, CDR2 LQKENI. The CDR3: CASSTTTGTARAEAFF. The CDR3 DNA reads TGTGCCAGCTCAACAACGACGGGAACAGCGCGCGCTGAAGCTTTCTTT.

This sequence joins TRBV10-3 and TRBJ2-7, with D maybe TRBD1 (6 bases). Germline V gene data show CDR1 as ENHRY and CDR2 as SYGVKD. The CDR3 extends over 15 amino acids. The V end lost 10 bases, the J end lost 2 bases, and 21 bases lay between the germline ends. The CDR3 nucleotides read TGTGCCAGCCACTTAAACAGGGAGACAGCCTACGAGCAGTACTTC. Amino acids: CASHLNRETAYEQYF.

The chain recombines TRBV25-1 with TRBJ1-1; 7 bases agree with TRBD1. The CDR3 length is 14 residues. V dropped 9 bases and J dropped 4; count of bases not matched to a gene: 11. The V gene's germline CDR1 is MGHDK and CDR2 SYGVNS. CDR3 sequence (DNA): TGTGCCAGTCATTCGTCACAGGGGACCACTGAAGCTTTCTTT. It is translated as CASHSSQGTTEAFF.

The chain recombines TRBV6-1 with TRBJ1-4; 8 bases agree with TRBD1. CDR1 MNHNS and CDR2 SASEGT come from the germline V gene. V dropped 7 bases and J dropped 8; count of bases not matched to a gene: 12. This CDR3 contains 15 residues. CDR3 DNA sequence: TGTGCCAGCAAAAACTGGGGACAGGTTCTGGAAAAACTGTTTTTT. Translated, it gives CASKNWGQVLEKLFF.

CDR3 DNA sequence: TGTGCCAGCAGCCGCATGACTAACGAGCAGTACTTC. Its translation: CASSRMTNEQYF. This rearrangement joins TRBV5-4 to TRBJ2-7; tentatively, D is TRBD2 (5 bases). Deletions cut 4 bases from V and 5 bases from J, with 10 bases between. Germline V lookup: CDR1 SGHNT, CDR2 YYREEE (reference sequence). The CDR3 runs to 12 residues.

The CDR3 protein is CASSSRTSKETQYF. The DNA of the CDR3 is TGTGCCAGCAGCTCGCGGACATCGAAAGAGACCCAGTACTTC. The genes are TRBV7-8 and TRBJ2-5, with D perhaps TRBD1 (5 bases). Trimming shortened V by 4 bases and J by 3 bases, and 12 bases separated the two germline ends. The CDR3 sequence is 14 residues long. Looked up from germline, CDR1 is SGHVS and CDR2 is FQNEAQ.

This sequence joins TRBV2 and TRBJ2-4; tentative D call: TRBD2 (6 bases). CDR1 SNHLY and CDR2 FYNNEI come from the germline V gene. The ends were cut back, 1 base at V and 6 bases at J, with 13 bases in the middle. There are 15 residues in the CDR3. The CDR3 loop reads CASSEVGGFGNIQYF. The CDR3 DNA reads as TGTGCCAGCAGTGAAGTAGGAGGGTTCGGAAACATTCAGTACTTC.

The V gene is TRBV5-1, the J gene TRBJ2-2; 9 bases line up with TRBD1. Trimming took 1 base from V and 6 from J; bases not matched to a gene: 7. This CDR3 region has 16 residues. In germline, CDR1 is SGHRS, CDR2 YFSETQ. The chain's CDR3 is CASSLMGQGTPGELFF. The DNA for the CDR3 is TGCGCCAGCAGCTTGATGGGACAGGGTACCCCCGGGGAGCTGTTTTTT.

The chain employs TRBV9 and TRBJ1-1; no clear D gene. The CDR3 covers 14 residues. V was cut by 2 bases and J by 1 base, with 9 bases left in between. Germline CDR1 is SGDLS and CDR2 is YYNGEE. The CDR3, as DNA: TGTGCCAGCAGCGTTAGCTATAGGAACACTGAAGCTTTCTTT. Protein product: CASSVSYRNTEAFF.

The chain recombines TRBV19 with TRBJ1-6, with D possibly matching TRBD1 (5 bases). The V gene lost 1 base and the J gene lost 10 bases, with 20 bases spanning the gap. This CDR3 is built from 17 residues. CDR1 and CDR2 (germline): LNHDA, SQIVND (reference sequence). Written as DNA, the CDR3 is TGTGCCAGTAGTATAGGGGACCCCGGCCGCCGCGTATCACCCCTCCACTTT. It translates to CASSIGDPGRRVSPLHF.

The chain joins TRBV9 to TRBJ2-1; D remains unclear. This CDR3 is 15 amino acids long. Germline loops: CDR1 SGDLS, CDR2 YYNGEE. V was clipped by 2 bases and J by 2 bases, with 11 bases between them. CDR3 coding DNA: TGTGCCAGCAGCGTGGCGACACCAACCTACAATGAGCAGTTCTTC. Protein: CASSVATPTYNEQFF.

V usage is TRBV5-4 and J usage is TRBJ1-1; D remains ambiguous. The V end lost 0 bases, the J end lost 2 bases, and 8 bases lay between the germline ends. The CDR3 has 14 amino acids. Germline-derived CDR1 and CDR2 are SGHNT and YYREEE (reference sequence). CDR3 in amino acids: CASSLDGRNTEAFF. CDR3 nucleotide sequence: TGTGCCAGCAGCTTGGATGGTCGAAACACTGAAGCTTTCTTT.

Only one count was recorded for this clone. The genes are TRBV7-3 and TRBJ2-2; D is uncertain. This CDR3 comprises 13 residues. Trimming left V 9 bases short and J 1 base short, with 9 bases between. The V gene's germline CDR1 is SGHTA and CDR2 FQGTGA. CDR3 nucleotides: TGTGCCAGTGGTGGAAAGAACACCGGGGAGCTGTTTTTT. This codes for CASGGKNTGELFF.

This chain joins TRBV5-1 and TRBJ2-3; perhaps TRBD2 as D (5 bases). The CDR3 totals 14 residues. The germline V gene has CDR1 SGHRS and CDR2 YFSETQ. The V gene lost 0 bases and the J gene lost 1 base, with 6 bases spanning the gap. This CDR3 is CASSLAGGTDTQYF. The DNA of the CDR3 is TGCGCCAGCAGCTTGGCCGGGGGCACAGATACGCAGTATTTT.

The chain couples TRBV6-1 to TRBJ1-1; tentative D call: TRBD1 (6 bases). This CDR3 has 13 amino acids. Germline values: CDR1 MNHNS, CDR2 SASEGT. V dropped 6 bases and J dropped 4 bases, with 12 bases sitting between them. The CDR3 loop reads CASSQQGGTEAFF. The CDR3 DNA reads TGTGCCAGCAGCCAACAGGGCGGCACTGAAGCTTTCTTT.

The chain couples TRBV6-1 to TRBJ2-1; D possibly uses TRBD1 or TRBD2 (7 bases each). V was shortened by 4 bases and J by 5 bases, with 15 bases between the two germline ends. The CDR3 sequence is 15 residues long. The germline V gene has CDR1 MNHNS and CDR2 SASEGT. CDR3 nucleotides: TGTGCCAGCAGTGTTGATCAGGGGGGGCACAATGAGCAGTTCTTC. As protein: CASSVDQGGHNEQFF.

The gene calls are TRBV5-4 and TRBJ1-4; a weak D match, TRBD1 (5 bases). CDR3 length: 14 amino acids. V was shortened by 3 bases and J by 11 bases, with 17 bases between the two germline ends. Per germline, CDR1 SGHNT and CDR2 YYREEE (reference sequence). The CDR3 region is CASSYRDSPEKLFF. CDR3 coding DNA: TGTGCCAGCAGCTATCGGGACTCACCCGAGAAACTGTTTTTT.

The chain employs TRBV6-5 and TRBJ1-5, with D maybe TRBD1 (5 bases). V dropped 6 bases and J dropped 2 bases, with 14 bases sitting between them. The CDR3 consists of 15 residues. The V gene's germline CDR1 is MNHEY and CDR2 SVGAGI. The CDR3: CASRAGGFGNQPQHF. In DNA, the CDR3 is TGTGCCAGCAGAGCTGGGGGGTTCGGCAATCAGCCCCAGCATTTT.